What follows is one T cell receptor (beta chain) and its context. Its antigen is unknown. Stated time point: newly diagnosed GD, antithyroid drugs for less than 3 months. RNA extracted from PBMCs served as the sequencing template. This sample is part of a study of regulatory T cells in long-lasting Graves disease. The V end was cut by 3 bases, the J end by 5 bases, with 8 bases between. In germline, CDR1 is MDHEN, CDR2 SYDVKM. The CDR3 sequence is 13 residues long. Assembly of TCR beta libraries relied on iRepertoire HTBI primers together with Arm-PCR of CDR3 regions. TCRdb fed the multiplex PCR reads into MiXCR, producing one record per CDR3 protein. The sample includes about 420,000 distinct CDR3 sequences, about 17% of them seen just once. Whole-study findings and limits: Patients whose Graves' disease persisted exhibited lower TCR diversity than those newly diagnosed.

These records were also assigned to another study, of T cells in Graves' hyperthyroidism and ophthalmopathy. As reported in that work: First-round RT-PCR of the TCR CDR3 relied on the HTBI primer set. The model identified upcoming ophthalmopathy a median approximately 6.4 months ahead of onset.

This TCR derives from a woman younger than 35 with Graves disease. Specimen: peripheral blood mononuclear cells (PBMCs), collected at new diagnosis, from a patient treated with antithyroid drugs. The chain carries TRBV28 and TRBJ1-5, with no clear D. CDR3 amino acids: CASSFGGYQPQHF. CDR3 sequence (DNA): TGTGCCAGCAGTTTTGGAGGGTATCAGCCCCAGCATTTT.